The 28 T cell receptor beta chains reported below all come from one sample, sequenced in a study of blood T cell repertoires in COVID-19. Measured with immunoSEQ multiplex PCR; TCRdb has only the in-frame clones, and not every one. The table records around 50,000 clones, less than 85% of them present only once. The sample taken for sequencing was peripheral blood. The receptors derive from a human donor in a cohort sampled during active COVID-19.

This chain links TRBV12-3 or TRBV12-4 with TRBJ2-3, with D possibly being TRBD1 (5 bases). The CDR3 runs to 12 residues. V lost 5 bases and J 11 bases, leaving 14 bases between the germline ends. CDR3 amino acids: CASSIRAQGQYF. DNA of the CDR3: TGTGCCAGCAGTATCAGGGCCCAGGGGCAGTATTTT.

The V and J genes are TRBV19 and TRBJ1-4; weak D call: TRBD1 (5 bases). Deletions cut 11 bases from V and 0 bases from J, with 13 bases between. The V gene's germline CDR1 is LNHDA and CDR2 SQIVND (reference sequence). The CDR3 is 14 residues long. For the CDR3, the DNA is TGTGCCGCAAAAGGAGGGGCAACTAATGAAAAACTGTTTTTT. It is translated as CAAKGGATNEKLFF.

CDR3: CASSLYSSSWNTGELFF. The DNA for the CDR3 is TGCGCCAGCAGCTTGTACAGCTCCTCTTGGAACACCGGGGAGCTGTTTTTT. This rearrangement joins TRBV5-1 to TRBJ2-2; D is unclear. The length of the CDR3 is 17 residues. CDR1 and CDR2 from the germline V gene are SGHRS and YFSETQ. Trimming took off 1 base at V and 1 base at J, with 14 bases between the two ends.

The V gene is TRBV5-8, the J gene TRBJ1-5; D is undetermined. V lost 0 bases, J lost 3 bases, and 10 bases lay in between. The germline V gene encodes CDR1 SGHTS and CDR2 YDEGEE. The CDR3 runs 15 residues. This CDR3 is CASSLGGGFNQPQHF. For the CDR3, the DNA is TGTGCCAGCAGCTTGGGGGGAGGATTCAATCAGCCCCAGCATTTT.

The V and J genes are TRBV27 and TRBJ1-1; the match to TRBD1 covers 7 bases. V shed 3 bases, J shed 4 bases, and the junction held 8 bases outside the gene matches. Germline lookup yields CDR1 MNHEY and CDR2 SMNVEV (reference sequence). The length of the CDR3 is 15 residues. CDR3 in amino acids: CASSLATGVSTEAFF. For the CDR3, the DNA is TGTGCCAGCAGTTTGGCAACAGGGGTTAGCACTGAAGCTTTCTTT.

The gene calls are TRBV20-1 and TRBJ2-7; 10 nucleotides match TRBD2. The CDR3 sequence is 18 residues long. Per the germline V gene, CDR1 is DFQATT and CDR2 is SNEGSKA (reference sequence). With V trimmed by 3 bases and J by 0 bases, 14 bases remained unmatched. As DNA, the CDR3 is TGCAGTGCTAGTAGTCGGGGGTCTAGCGGGGGTATCTCCTACGAGCAGTACTTC. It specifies CSASSRGSSGGISYEQYF.

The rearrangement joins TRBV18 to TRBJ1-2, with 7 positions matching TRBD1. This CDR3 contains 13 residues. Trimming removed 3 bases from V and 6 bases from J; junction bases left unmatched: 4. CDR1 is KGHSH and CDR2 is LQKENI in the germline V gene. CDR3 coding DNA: TGTGCCAGCTCACCCGGACAGGTCGATGGCTACACCTTC. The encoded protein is CASSPGQVDGYTF.

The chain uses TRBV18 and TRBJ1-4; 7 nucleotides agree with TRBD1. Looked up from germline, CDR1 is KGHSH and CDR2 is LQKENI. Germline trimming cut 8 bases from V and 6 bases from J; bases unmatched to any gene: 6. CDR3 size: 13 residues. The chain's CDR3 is CASTGQLDEKLFF. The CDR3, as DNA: TGTGCCAGCACGGGACAGTTAGATGAAAAACTGTTTTTT.

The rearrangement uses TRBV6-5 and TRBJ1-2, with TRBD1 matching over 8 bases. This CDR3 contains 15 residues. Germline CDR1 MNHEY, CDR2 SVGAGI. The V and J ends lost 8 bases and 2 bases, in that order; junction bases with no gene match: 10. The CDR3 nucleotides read TGTGCCAGCGCTAAGGGACAGGTTCTCAACTATGGCTACACCTTC. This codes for CASAKGQVLNYGYTF.

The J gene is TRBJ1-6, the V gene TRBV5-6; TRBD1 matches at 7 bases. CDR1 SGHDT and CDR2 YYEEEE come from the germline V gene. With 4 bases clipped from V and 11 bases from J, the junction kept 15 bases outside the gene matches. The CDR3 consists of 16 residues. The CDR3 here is CASSLLQGHPSPPLHF. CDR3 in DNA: TGTGCCAGCAGCCTCCTACAGGGGCATCCTAGTCCACCCCTCCACTTT.

The CDR3 loop reads CASSLGTVSYGYTF. DNA for the CDR3: TGTGCCAGCAGCTTGGGGACAGTTTCCTATGGCTACACCTTC. The rearrangement joins TRBV5-4 to TRBJ1-2; TRBD1 might be the D (6 bases). Germline loops: CDR1 SGHNT, CDR2 YYREEE (reference sequence). The CDR3 extends over 14 amino acids. V lost 0 bases and J lost 4, with 10 bases in between.

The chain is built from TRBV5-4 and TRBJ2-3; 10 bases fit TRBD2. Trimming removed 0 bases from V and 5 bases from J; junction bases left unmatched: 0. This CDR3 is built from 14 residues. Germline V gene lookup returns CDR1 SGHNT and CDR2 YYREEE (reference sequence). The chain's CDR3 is CASSLASGGDTQYF. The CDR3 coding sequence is TGTGCCAGCAGCTTGGCTAGCGGGGGAGATACGCAGTATTTT. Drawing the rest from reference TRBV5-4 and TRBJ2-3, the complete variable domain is ETGVTQSPTHLIKTRGQQVTLRCSSQSGHNTVSWYQQALGQGPQFIFQYYREEENGRGNFPPRFSGLQFPNYSSELNVNALELDDSALYLCASSLASGGDTQYFGPGTRLTVL.

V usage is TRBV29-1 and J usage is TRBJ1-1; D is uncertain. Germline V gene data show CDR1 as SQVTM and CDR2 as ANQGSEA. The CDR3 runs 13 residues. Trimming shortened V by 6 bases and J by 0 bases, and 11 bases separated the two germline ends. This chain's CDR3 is CSVAHTLNTEAFF. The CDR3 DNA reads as TGCAGCGTCGCCCACACCTTGAACACTGAAGCTTTCTTT.

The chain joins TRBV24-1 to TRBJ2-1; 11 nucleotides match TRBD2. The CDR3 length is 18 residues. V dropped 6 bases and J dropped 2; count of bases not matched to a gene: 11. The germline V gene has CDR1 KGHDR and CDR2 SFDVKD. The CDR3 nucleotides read TGTGCCACCAGTCCAAAGGGTAGCGGGGGGGGCGCCTACAATGAGCAGTTCTTC. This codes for CATSPKGSGGGAYNEQFF.

CDR3 sequence reads: CASRTDITDTQYF. DNA for the CDR3: TGTGCCAGCCGGACAGACATCACAGATACGCAGTATTTT. The rearrangement uses TRBV28 and TRBJ2-3; TRBD1 is a possible D gene (6 bases). Trimming took 8 bases from V and 2 from J, leaving 11 bases between them. The CDR3 is 13 amino acids. Germline CDR1 and CDR2: MDHEN and SYDVKM.

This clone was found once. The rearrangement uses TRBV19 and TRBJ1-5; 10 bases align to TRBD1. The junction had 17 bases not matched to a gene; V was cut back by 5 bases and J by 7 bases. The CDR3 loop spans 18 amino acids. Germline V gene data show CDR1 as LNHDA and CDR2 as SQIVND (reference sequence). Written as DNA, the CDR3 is TGTGCCAGTAGTTCTACCTGGGACAGGGGAAGGACGGGGCAGCCCCAGCATTTT. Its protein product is CASSSTWDRGRTGQPQHF. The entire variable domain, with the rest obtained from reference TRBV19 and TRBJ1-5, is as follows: DGGITQSPKYLFRKEGQNVTLSCEQNLNHDAMYWYRQDPGQGLRLIYYSQIVNDFQKGDIAEGYSVSREKKESFPLTVTSAQKNPTAFYLCASSSTWDRGRTGQPQHFGDGTRLSIL.

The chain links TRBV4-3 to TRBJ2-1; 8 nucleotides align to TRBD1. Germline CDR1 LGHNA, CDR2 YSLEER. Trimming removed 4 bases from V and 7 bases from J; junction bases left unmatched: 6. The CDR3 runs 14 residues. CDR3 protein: CASSRSRGHNEQFF. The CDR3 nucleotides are TGCGCCAGCAGCCGCTCCAGGGGGCATAATGAGCAGTTCTTC.

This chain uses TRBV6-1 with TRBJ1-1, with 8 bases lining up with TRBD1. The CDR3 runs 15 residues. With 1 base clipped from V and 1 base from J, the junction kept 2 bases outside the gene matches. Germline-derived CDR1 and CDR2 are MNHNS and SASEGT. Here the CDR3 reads CASSEVGQGNTEAFF. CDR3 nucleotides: TGTGCCAGCAGTGAAGTAGGACAGGGGAACACTGAAGCTTTCTTT.

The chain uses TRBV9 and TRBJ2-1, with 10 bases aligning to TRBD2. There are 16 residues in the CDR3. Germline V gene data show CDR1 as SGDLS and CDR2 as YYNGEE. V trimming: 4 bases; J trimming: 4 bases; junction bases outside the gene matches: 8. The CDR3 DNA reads TGTGCCAGCAGCCTAACACTAGCGGGGATGTACAATGAGCAGTTCTTC. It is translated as CASSLTLAGMYNEQFF.

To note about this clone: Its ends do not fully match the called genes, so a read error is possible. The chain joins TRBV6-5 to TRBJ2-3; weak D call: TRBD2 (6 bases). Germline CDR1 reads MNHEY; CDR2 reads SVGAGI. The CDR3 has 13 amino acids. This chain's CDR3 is CASSLKTGTRANF. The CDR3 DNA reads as TGTGCCAGCAGCCTTAAAACCGGGACTCGCGCCAATTTT.

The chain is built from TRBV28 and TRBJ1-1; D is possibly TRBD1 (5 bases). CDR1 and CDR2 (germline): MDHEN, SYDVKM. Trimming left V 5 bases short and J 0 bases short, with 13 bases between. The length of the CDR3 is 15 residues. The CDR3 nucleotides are TGTGCCAGCAGTACAGGTACGCCGATGAACACTGAAGCTTTCTTT. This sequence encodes CASSTGTPMNTEAFF.

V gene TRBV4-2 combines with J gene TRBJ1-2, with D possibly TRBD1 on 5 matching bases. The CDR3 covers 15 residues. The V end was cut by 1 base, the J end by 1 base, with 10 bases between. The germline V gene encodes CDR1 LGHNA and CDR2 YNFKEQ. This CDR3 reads CASSQATVLNYGYTF. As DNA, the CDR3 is TGTGCCAGCAGCCAAGCGACAGTTCTTAACTATGGCTACACCTTC.

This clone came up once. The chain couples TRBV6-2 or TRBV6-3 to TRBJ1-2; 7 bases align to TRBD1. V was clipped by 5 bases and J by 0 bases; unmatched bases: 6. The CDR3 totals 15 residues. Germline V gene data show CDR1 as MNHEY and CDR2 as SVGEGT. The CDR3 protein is CASSTWTGPNYGYTF. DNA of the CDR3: TGTGCCAGCAGTACCTGGACAGGCCCTAACTATGGCTACACCTTC.

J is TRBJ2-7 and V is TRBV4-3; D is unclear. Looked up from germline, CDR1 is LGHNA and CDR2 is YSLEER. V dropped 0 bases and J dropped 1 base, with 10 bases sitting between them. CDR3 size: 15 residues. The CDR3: CASSQDRVPSYEQYF. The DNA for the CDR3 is TGCGCCAGCAGCCAAGATCGGGTGCCTTCCTACGAGCAGTACTTC.

This CDR3 is CASSPDRSGGTEAFF. The CDR3 DNA reads as TGTGCCAGCAGCCCAGACAGGAGTGGAGGCACTGAAGCTTTCTTT. The chain employs TRBV7-2 and TRBJ1-1, with D possibly being TRBD1 (6 bases). The germline V gene encodes CDR1 SGHTA and CDR2 FQGNSA. Trimming shortened V by 5 bases and J by 4 bases, and 17 bases separated the two germline ends. This CDR3 comprises 15 residues.

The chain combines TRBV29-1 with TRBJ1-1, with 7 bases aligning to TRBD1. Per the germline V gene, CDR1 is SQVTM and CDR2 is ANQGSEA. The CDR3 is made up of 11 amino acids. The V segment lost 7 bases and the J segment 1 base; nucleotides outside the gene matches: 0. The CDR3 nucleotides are TGCAGCGGACAGGGGAACACTGAAGCTTTCTTT. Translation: CSGQGNTEAFF.

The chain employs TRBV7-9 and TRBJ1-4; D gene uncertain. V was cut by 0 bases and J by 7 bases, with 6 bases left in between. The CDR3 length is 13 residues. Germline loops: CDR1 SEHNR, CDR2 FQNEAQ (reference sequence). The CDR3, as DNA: TGTGCCAGCAGCTTAGCTAGTATTGAAAAACTGTTTTTT. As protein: CASSLASIEKLFF. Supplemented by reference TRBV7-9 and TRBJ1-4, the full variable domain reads DTGVSQNPRHKITKRGQNVTFRCDPISEHNRLYWYRQTLGQGPEFLTYFQNEAQLEKSRLLSDRFSAERPKGSFSTLEIQRTEQGDSAMYLCASSLASIEKLFFGSGTQLSVL.

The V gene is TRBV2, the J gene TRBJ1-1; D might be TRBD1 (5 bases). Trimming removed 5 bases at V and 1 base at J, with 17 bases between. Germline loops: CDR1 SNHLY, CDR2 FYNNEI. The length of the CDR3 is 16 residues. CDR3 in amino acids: CASSLRSSRGNTEAFF. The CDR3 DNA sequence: TGTGCCAGCAGTTTACGAAGCTCAAGGGGGAACACTGAAGCTTTCTTT.